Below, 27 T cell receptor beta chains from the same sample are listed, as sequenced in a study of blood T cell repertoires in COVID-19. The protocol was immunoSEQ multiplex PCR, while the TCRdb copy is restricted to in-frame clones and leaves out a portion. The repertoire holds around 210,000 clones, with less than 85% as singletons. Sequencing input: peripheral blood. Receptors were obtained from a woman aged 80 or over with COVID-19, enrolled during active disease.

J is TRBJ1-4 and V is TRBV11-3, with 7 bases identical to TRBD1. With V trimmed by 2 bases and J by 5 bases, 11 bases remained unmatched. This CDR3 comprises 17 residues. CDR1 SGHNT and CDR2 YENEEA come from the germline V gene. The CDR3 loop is CASSLLQRQGPNEKLFF. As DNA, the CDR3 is TGTGCCAGCAGCTTACTACAGAGACAGGGCCCGAATGAAAAACTGTTTTTT.

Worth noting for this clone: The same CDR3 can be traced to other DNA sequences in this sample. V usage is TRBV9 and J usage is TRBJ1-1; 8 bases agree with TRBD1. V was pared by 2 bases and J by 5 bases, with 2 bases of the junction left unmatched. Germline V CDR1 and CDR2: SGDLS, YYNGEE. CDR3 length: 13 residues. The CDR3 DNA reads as TGTGCCAGCAGCGTCACAGGGGGAACTGAAGCTTTCTTT. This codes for CASSVTGGTEAFF.

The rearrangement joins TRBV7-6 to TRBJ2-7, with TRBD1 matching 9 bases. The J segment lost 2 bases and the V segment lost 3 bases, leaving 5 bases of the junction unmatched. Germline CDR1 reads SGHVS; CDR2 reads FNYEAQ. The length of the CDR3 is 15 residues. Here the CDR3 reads CASSLVTGGAYEQYF. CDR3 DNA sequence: TGTGCCAGCAGCTTGGTTACAGGGGGCGCCTACGAGCAGTACTTC.

Here the CDR3 reads CASSNAGGGEQFF. CDR3 coding DNA: TGTGCCAGCAGCAACGCGGGGGGAGGTGAGCAGTTCTTC. The genes are TRBV7-8 and TRBJ2-1; 8 bases line up with TRBD2. Trimming took 5 bases from V and 9 from J; bases not matched to a gene: 6. Germline lookup yields CDR1 SGHVS and CDR2 FQNEAQ. The CDR3 contains 13 residues.

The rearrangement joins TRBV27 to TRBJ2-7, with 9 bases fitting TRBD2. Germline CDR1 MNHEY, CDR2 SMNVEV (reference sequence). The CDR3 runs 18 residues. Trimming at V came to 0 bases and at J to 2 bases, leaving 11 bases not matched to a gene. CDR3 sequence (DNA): TGTGCCAGCAGTTTATCGCTGGTAGCGGGAGTGGGGGCCTACGAGCAGTACTTC. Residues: CASSLSLVAGVGAYEQYF.

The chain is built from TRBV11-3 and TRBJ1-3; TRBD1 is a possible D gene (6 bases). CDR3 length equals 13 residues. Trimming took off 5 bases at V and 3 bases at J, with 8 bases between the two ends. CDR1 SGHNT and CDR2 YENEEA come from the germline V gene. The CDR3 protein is CASSTGIGNTIYF. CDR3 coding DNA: TGTGCCAGCAGCACAGGGATTGGAAACACCATATATTTT.

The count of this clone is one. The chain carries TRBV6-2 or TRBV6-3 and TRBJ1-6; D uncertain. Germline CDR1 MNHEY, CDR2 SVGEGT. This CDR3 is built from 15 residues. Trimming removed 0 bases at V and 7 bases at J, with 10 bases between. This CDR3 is CASSYSIQKNSPLHF. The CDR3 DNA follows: TGTGCCAGCAGTTACTCGATACAGAAGAATTCACCCCTCCACTTT.

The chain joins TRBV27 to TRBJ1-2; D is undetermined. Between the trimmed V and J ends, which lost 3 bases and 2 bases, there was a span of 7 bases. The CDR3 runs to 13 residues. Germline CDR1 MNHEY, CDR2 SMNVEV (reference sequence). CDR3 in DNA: TGTGCCAGCAGTTTCCCGGGAAACTATGGCTACACCTTC. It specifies CASSFPGNYGYTF.

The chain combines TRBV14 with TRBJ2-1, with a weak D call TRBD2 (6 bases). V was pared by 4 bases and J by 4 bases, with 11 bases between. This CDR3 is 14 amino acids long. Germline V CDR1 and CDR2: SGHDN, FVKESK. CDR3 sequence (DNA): TGTGCCAGCAGCCTCCGGGACTCGTACAATGAGCAGTTCTTC. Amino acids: CASSLRDSYNEQFF.

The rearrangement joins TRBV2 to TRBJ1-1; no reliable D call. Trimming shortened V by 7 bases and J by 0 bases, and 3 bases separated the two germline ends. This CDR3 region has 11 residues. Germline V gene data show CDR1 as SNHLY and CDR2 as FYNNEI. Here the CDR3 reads CASTLNTEAFF. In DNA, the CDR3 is TGTGCCAGCACGTTGAACACTGAAGCTTTCTTT.

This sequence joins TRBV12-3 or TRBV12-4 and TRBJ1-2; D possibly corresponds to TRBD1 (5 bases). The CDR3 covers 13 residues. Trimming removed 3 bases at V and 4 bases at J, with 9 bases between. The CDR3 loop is CASSLGDSYGYTF. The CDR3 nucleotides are TGTGCCAGCAGTTTGGGTGACAGCTATGGCTACACCTTC.

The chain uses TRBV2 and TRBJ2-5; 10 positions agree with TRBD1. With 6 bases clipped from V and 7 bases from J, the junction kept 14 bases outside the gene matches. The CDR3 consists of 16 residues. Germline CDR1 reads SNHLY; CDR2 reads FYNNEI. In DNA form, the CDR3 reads TGTGCCAGCAGGGATGCCGGGACAGGGGCATCAGGGACCCAGTACTTC. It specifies CASRDAGTGASGTQYF.

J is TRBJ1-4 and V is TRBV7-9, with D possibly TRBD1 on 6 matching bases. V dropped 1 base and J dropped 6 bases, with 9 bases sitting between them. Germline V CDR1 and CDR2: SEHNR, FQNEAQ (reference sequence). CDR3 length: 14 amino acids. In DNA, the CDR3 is TGTGCCAGCAGCTTAGGGACAGCCGATGAAAAACTGTTTTTT. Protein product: CASSLGTADEKLFF.

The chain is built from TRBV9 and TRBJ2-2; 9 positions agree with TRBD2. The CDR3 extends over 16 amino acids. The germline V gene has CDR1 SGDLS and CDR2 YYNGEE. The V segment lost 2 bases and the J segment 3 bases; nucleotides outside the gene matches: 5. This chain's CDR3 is CASSVSGGLDTGELFF. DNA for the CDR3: TGTGCCAGCAGCGTCAGCGGGGGGTTGGACACCGGGGAGCTGTTTTTT. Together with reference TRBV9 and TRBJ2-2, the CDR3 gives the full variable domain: DSGVTQTPKHLITATGQRVTLRCSPRSGDLSVYWYQQSLDQGLQFLIQYYNGEERAKGNILERFSAQQFPDLHSELNLSSLELGDSALYFCASSVSGGLDTGELFFGEGSRLTVL.

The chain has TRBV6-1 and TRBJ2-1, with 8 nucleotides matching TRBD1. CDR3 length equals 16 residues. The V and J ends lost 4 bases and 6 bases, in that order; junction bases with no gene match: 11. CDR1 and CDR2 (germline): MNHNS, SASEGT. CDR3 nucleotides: TGTGCCAGCAGTGTAGGGACAGGAGGAAGTGGCAATGAGCAGTTCTTC. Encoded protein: CASSVGTGGSGNEQFF.

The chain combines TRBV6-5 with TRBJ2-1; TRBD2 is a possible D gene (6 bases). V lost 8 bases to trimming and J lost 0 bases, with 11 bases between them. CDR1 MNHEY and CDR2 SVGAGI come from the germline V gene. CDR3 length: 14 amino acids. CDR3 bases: TGTGCCAGCGCGGGAACCTTCTCCTACAATGAGCAGTTCTTC. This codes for CASAGTFSYNEQFF.

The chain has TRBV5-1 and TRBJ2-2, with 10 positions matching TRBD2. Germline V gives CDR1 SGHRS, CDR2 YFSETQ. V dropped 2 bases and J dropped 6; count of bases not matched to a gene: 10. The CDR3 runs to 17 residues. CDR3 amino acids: CASSFLASGGAPGELFF. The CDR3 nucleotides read TGCGCCAGCAGCTTCCTAGCCAGCGGGGGGGCCCCCGGGGAGCTGTTTTTT.

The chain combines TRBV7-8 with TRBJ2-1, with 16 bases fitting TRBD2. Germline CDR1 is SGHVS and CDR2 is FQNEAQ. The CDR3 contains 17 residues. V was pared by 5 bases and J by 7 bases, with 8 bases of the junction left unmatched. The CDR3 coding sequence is TGTGCCAGCAGCGTAGGGACTAGCGGGGGGGCCTGGAATGAGCAGTTCTTC. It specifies CASSVGTSGGAWNEQFF.

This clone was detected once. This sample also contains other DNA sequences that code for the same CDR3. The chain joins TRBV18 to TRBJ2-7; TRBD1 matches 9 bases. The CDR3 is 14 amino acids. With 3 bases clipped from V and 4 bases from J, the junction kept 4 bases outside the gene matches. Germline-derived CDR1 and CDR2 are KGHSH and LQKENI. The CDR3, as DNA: TGTGCCAGCTCACCGGGGACAGGGTCGTACGAGCAGTACTTC. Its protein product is CASSPGTGSYEQYF. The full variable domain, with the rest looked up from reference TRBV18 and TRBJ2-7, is NAGVMQNPRHLVRRRGQEARLRCSPMKGHSHVYWYRQLPEEGLKFMVYLQKENIIDESGMPKERFSAEFPKEGPSILRIQQVVRGDSAAYFCASSPGTGSYEQYFGPGTRLTVT.

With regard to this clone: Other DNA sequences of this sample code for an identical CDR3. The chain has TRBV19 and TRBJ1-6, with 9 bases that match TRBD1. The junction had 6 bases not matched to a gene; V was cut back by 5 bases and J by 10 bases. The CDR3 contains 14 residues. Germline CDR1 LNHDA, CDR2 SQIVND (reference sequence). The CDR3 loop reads CASSPTGGGSPLHF. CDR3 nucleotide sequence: TGTGCCAGTAGTCCGACAGGGGGAGGATCACCCCTCCACTTT.

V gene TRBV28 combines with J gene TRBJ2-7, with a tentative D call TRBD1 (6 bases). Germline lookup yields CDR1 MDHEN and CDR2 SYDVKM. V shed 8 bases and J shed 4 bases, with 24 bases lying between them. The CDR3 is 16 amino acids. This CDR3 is CASLSKSRGWWYEQYF. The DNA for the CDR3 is TGTGCCAGCCTCTCCAAAAGCAGGGGCTGGTGGTACGAGCAGTACTTC.

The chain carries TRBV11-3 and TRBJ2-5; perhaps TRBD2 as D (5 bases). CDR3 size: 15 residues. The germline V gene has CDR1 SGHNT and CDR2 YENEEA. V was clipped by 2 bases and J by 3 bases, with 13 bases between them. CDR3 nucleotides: TGTGCCAGCAGCTTACGGGGAACCCGGGAAGAGACCCAGTACTTC. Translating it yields CASSLRGTREETQYF. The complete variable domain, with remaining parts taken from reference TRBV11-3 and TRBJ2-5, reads EAGVVQSPRYKIIEKKQPVAFWCNPISGHNTLYWYLQNLGQGPELLIRYENEEAVDDSQLPKDRFSAERLKGVDSTLKIQPAELGDSAVYLCASSLRGTREETQYFGPGTRLLVL.

In DNA, the CDR3 is TGCGCCAGCAGCTTGGACCTAGCGGCTTACAATGAGCAGTTCTTC. It encodes CASSLDLAAYNEQFF. This chain joins TRBV5-1 and TRBJ2-1; 7 bases agree with TRBD2. V gave up 0 bases and J gave up 4 bases; unmatched junction bases: 4. There are 15 residues in the CDR3. The germline gives CDR1 SGHRS, CDR2 YFSETQ.

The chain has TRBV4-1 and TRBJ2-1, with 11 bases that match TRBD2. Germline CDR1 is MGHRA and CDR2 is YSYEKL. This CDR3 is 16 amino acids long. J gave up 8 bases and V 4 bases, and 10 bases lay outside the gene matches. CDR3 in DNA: TGCGCCAGCAGCCCACAGACTAGCGGGAAGCCCCATGAGCAGTTCTTC. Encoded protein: CASSPQTSGKPHEQFF.

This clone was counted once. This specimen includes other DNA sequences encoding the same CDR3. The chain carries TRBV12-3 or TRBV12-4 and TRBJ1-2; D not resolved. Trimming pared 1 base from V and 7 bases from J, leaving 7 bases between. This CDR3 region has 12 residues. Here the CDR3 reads CASSLVGAGYTF. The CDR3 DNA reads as TGTGCCAGCAGTTTAGTGGGAGCTGGCTACACCTTC.

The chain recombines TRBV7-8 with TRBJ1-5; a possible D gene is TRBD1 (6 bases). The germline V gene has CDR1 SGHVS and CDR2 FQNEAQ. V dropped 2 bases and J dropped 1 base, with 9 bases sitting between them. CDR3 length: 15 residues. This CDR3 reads CASSLSGTSNQPQHF. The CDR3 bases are TGTGCCAGCAGCTTATCCGGGACAAGCAATCAGCCCCAGCATTTT.

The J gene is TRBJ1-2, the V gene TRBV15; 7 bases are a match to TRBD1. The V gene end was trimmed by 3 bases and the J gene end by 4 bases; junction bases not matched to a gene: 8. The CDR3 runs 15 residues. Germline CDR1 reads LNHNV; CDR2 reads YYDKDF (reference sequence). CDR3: CATSRDVGQPYGYTF. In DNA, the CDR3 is TGTGCCACCAGCAGGGACGTGGGACAGCCCTATGGCTACACCTTC.